The 27 T cell receptor beta chains in this list originate from one sample, sequenced in a study of cytomegalovirus exposure and HLA in healthy donors. The PCR contained 60 Vbeta and 13 Jbeta primers. Sequencing used immunoSEQ multiplex PCR; TCRdb keeps in-frame clones, though not all of them. Recorded for this sample: 70,000 or so clones. The sequenced sample consisted of PBMCs. The origin of the receptors is a man between 35 and 55 years old in good health and CMV-seronegative.

This chain uses TRBV18 with TRBJ2-3; D might be TRBD2 (6 bases). Germline CDR1 and CDR2: KGHSH and LQKENI. The ends were cut back, 3 bases at V and 0 bases at J, with 10 bases in the middle. The CDR3 runs to 15 residues. The CDR3 nucleotides read TGTGCCAGCTCACCTGGGAGCGGGAGCACAGATACGCAGTATTTT. Its protein is CASSPGSGSTDTQYF.

The chain couples TRBV5-5 to TRBJ2-1; no reliable D call. The germline gives CDR1 SGHKS, CDR2 YYEKEE (reference sequence). The CDR3 is 16 amino acids. V was clipped by 4 bases and J by 2 bases, with 16 bases between them. The CDR3: CASSLVGSPTYNEQFF. Here the CDR3 DNA reads TGTGCCAGCAGCCTTGTAGGTAGCCCCACCTACAATGAGCAGTTCTTC.

The chain links TRBV5-1 to TRBJ1-2; no firm D call. The CDR3 extends over 14 amino acids. Germline V gene lookup returns CDR1 SGHRS and CDR2 YFSETQ. V was pared by 0 bases and J by 4 bases, with 10 bases between. The chain's CDR3 is CASSLAGVTYGYTF. CDR3 nucleotide sequence: TGCGCCAGCAGCTTGGCCGGGGTCACCTATGGCTACACCTTC.

This rearrangement joins TRBV19 to TRBJ2-7; D is perhaps TRBD1 (5 bases). Deletions cut 4 bases from V and 6 bases from J, with 16 bases between. Per the germline V gene, CDR1 is LNHDA and CDR2 is SQIVND (reference sequence). The length of the CDR3 is 14 residues. CDR3 in amino acids: CASSTHQGGFEQYF. The CDR3 DNA reads TGTGCCAGTAGTACCCACCAGGGTGGATTCGAGCAGTACTTC.

The V gene is TRBV19, the J gene TRBJ1-5, with TRBD1 as a possible D gene (5 bases). V lost 2 bases, J lost 0 bases, and 11 bases lay in between. The CDR3 extends over 16 amino acids. The germline V gene has CDR1 LNHDA and CDR2 SQIVND (reference sequence). CDR3 amino acids: CASSIMGRYSNQPQHF. DNA of the CDR3: TGTGCCAGTAGTATAATGGGGCGGTATAGCAATCAGCCCCAGCATTTT.

The chain couples TRBV5-6 to TRBJ2-4; a weak D match, TRBD2 (6 bases). Germline values: CDR1 SGHDT, CDR2 YYEEEE. The CDR3 totals 17 residues. V was trimmed by 4 bases and J by 0 bases, leaving 17 bases between them. CDR3 nucleotides: TGTGCCAGCAGCAACTCCCCGGAGGGGTTAGCCAAAAACATTCAGTACTTC. It yields the protein CASSNSPEGLAKNIQYF.

The chain recombines TRBV6-1 with TRBJ1-2; D is possibly TRBD1 (5 bases). Trimming left V 0 bases short and J 4 bases short, with 9 bases between. The CDR3 spans 14 residues. CDR1 is MNHNS and CDR2 is SASEGT in the germline V gene. CDR3 coding DNA: TGTGCCAGCAGTGAAGCCCGGGGGTCCTATGGCTACACCTTC. This encodes CASSEARGSYGYTF.

The rearrangement links TRBV30 to TRBJ1-6; D remains ambiguous. The CDR3 is made up of 18 amino acids. Germline-derived CDR1 and CDR2 are GTSNPN and SVGIG (reference sequence). V lost 0 bases and J 7 bases, leaving 22 bases between the germline ends. The DNA of the CDR3 is TGTGCCTGGAGTGTAATTGGTGGTGGCGAGGGCGGGAATTCACCCCTCCACTTT. Protein product: CAWSVIGGGEGGNSPLHF.

The DNA for the CDR3 is TGTGCCAGCAGGCGACTAGTAAACGGGGAGCTGTTTTTT. Amino acids: CASRRLVNGELFF. The V call is TRBV2, the J call TRBJ2-2; tentative D call: TRBD2 (6 bases). The CDR3 loop spans 13 amino acids. Germline CDR1 is SNHLY and CDR2 is FYNNEI. The V and J ends lost 6 bases and 7 bases respectively, with 12 bases between them.

The chain recombines TRBV28 with TRBJ2-1, with TRBD1 identical over 9 bases. Germline trimming cut 8 bases from V and 2 bases from J; bases unmatched to any gene: 4. The length of the CDR3 is 14 residues. Germline V CDR1 and CDR2: MDHEN, SYDVKM. The CDR3 coding sequence is TGTGCCAGCCTGGGACAGGGTACCTACAATGAGCAGTTCTTC. Translation: CASLGQGTYNEQFF.

The chain is built from TRBV11-3 and TRBJ2-2, with 7 bases aligning to TRBD2. V was clipped by 5 bases and J by 4 bases; unmatched bases: 10. The CDR3 consists of 16 residues. Per the germline V gene, CDR1 is SGHNT and CDR2 is YENEEA. CDR3 in amino acids: CASSPGLWEGTGELFF. The CDR3 nucleotides read TGTGCCAGCAGCCCTGGGCTCTGGGAGGGCACCGGGGAGCTGTTTTTT.

This chain connects TRBV2 to TRBJ2-5; possible D gene TRBD1, 7 bases. In germline, CDR1 is SNHLY, CDR2 FYNNEI. V was cut by 3 bases and J by 4 bases, with 18 bases left in between. The CDR3 spans 16 residues. CDR3 coding DNA: TGTGCCAGCAGTGATCCCCTCCGACAGGGAGGAGAGACCCAGTACTTC. It yields the protein CASSDPLRQGGETQYF.

CDR3 region: CASSSGMRSGNTIYF. In nucleotides, the CDR3 is TGTGCCAGCAGCTCAGGGATGCGCTCTGGAAACACCATATATTTT. The V and J genes are TRBV5-6 and TRBJ1-3; D might be TRBD1 (5 bases). This CDR3 is 15 amino acids long. Trimming left V 3 bases short and J 0 bases short, with 10 bases between. Germline V gene sequence: CDR1 SGHDT, CDR2 YYEEEE.

The J gene is TRBJ2-3, the V gene TRBV9; no reliable D call. This CDR3 is 15 amino acids long. CDR1 is SGDLS and CDR2 is YYNGEE in the germline V gene. V shed 5 bases and J shed 4 bases, with 17 bases lying between them. The CDR3 DNA follows: TGTGCCAGCAGTCCTCAGGCCACCTCCCCAGATACGCAGTATTTT. Encoded protein: CASSPQATSPDTQYF.

This chain joins TRBV7-8 and TRBJ1-4; D not resolved. CDR3 length: 13 residues. Trimming stripped 5 bases from V and 10 bases from J, with 14 bases between. Germline V gene sequence: CDR1 SGHVS, CDR2 FQNEAQ. CDR3 coding DNA: TGTGCCAGCAGCCCCCAACGGGAGGGAAAACTGTTTTTT. Protein sequence: CASSPQREGKLFF. The full variable domain, with the rest looked up from reference TRBV7-8 and TRBJ1-4, is GAGVSQSPRYKVAKRGQDVALRCDPISGHVSLFWYQQALGQGPEFLTYFQNEAQLDKSGLPSDRFFAERPEGSVSTLKIQRTQQEDSAVYLCASSPQREGKLFFGSGTQLSVL.

The chain joins TRBV5-4 to TRBJ1-1; tentatively, D is TRBD1 (6 bases). V was clipped by 3 bases and J by 2 bases, with 17 bases between them. Germline CDR1 reads SGHNT; CDR2 reads YYREEE (reference sequence). The CDR3 covers 16 residues. The CDR3 nucleotides are TGTGCCAGCAGCTCGGGGTCCGGCAGGGGAAACACTGAAGCTTTCTTT. This gives the protein CASSSGSGRGNTEAFF.

The chain uses TRBV7-9 and TRBJ2-5, with 12 nucleotides matching TRBD1. Trimming removed 4 bases from V and 5 bases from J; junction bases left unmatched: 2. The germline V gene has CDR1 SEHNR and CDR2 FQNEAQ (reference sequence). The CDR3 runs 14 residues. CDR3 region: CASSWDRGLETQYF. CDR3 DNA: TGTGCCAGCAGCTGGGACAGGGGGCTCGAGACCCAGTACTTC.

This chain joins TRBV4-2 and TRBJ2-1; a weak D match, TRBD2 (6 bases). Trimming stripped 0 bases from V and 5 bases from J, with 14 bases between. In germline, CDR1 is LGHNA, CDR2 YNFKEQ. The length of the CDR3 is 16 residues. In nucleotides, the CDR3 is TGTGCCAGCAGCCAAGATCGGGGGACCCCAAACAATGAGCAGTTCTTC. This encodes CASSQDRGTPNNEQFF.

This chain links TRBV28 with TRBJ2-2; tentatively, D is TRBD2 (6 bases). CDR3 length: 14 amino acids. With 2 bases removed from V and 6 bases from J, the gap between germline ends came to 10 bases. Germline V gene data show CDR1 as MDHEN and CDR2 as SYDVKM. Here the CDR3 reads CASSLVSGAGELFF. Written as DNA, the CDR3 is TGTGCCAGCAGTTTAGTGTCGGGGGCCGGGGAGCTGTTTTTT.

The rearrangement links TRBV30 to TRBJ2-1; D not certain. V was cut by 0 bases and J by 0 bases, with 15 bases left in between. The CDR3 has 17 residues. CDR1 is GTSNPN and CDR2 is SVGIG in the germline V gene (reference sequence). CDR3 bases: TGTGCCTGGAGTGTACTAACGGATCCTAGCTCCTACAATGAGCAGTTCTTC. This sequence encodes CAWSVLTDPSSYNEQFF.

As regards this clone: The CDR3 carries no conserved terminal phenylalanine or tryptophan, so it likely arises from a read error. The DNA is omitted, as the CDR3 cannot be located on it reliably, and the CDR3 follows TCRdb's listing. The rearrangement uses TRBV6-5 and TRBJ2-7; TRBD1, the D gene given by the table, was not confirmed from the DNA. The germline CDR1 and CDR2 sequences are MNHEY and SVGAGI. The length of the CDR3 is 9 amino acids, counting both ends. The CDR3 protein is CASSCRQGK.

This chain links TRBV7-2 with TRBJ1-2; D not resolved. V lost 0 bases, J lost 2 bases, and 7 bases lay in between. This CDR3 has 14 amino acids. Germline assignment: CDR1 SGHTA and CDR2 FQGNSA. CDR3 DNA sequence: TGTGCCAGCAGCTTAGCGCGACAAAACTATGGCTACACCTTC. It encodes CASSLARQNYGYTF.

The chain has TRBV1 and TRBJ1-1; TRBD1 reflects the table's D call only, with no check against the DNA. TRBV1 is marked as a pseudogene. The CDR3 is made up of 14 amino acids. The CDR3, as DNA: TGCACCAGCAGCCAGGGACAGCAGAACACTGAAGCTTTCTTT. Translating it yields CTSSQGQQNTEAFF.

CDR3 sequence reads: CASSSLAGGKNIQYF. CDR3 DNA sequence: TGTGCCAGCAGCTCCCTAGCGGGGGGCAAAAACATTCAGTACTTC. The chain combines TRBV25-1 with TRBJ2-4; 11 bases align to TRBD2. V shed 6 bases, J shed 3 bases, and the junction held 4 bases outside the gene matches. There are 15 residues in the CDR3. Germline V gives CDR1 MGHDK, CDR2 SYGVNS.

The chain is built from TRBV30 and TRBJ2-3, with TRBD2 as a possible D gene (6 bases). The germline CDR1 and CDR2 sequences are GTSNPN and SVGIG (reference sequence). The CDR3 has 16 residues. V lost 4 bases to trimming and J lost 3 bases, with 20 bases between them. CDR3 loop: CAWTSRRDFGTDTQYF. In nucleotides, the CDR3 is TGTGCCTGGACCTCGAGGAGGGATTTCGGTACAGATACGCAGTATTTT.

Regarding this clone: Sequence at one end of the junction differs from germline and may be a read error. The rearrangement uses TRBV6-1 and TRBJ1-1; tentatively, D is TRBD1 (6 bases). The CDR3 runs 15 residues. Germline CDR1 and CDR2: MNHNS and SASEGT. CDR3 sequence reads: CAGSGRQGMNTEAFF. The CDR3 DNA reads TGTGCCGGCAGTGGACGCCAGGGGATGAACACTGAAGCTTTCTTT.

CDR3 nucleotides: TGTGCCAGCAGTTCCGTAGCCAAATACAATGAGCAGTTCTTC. Protein sequence: CASSSVAKYNEQFF. The rearrangement uses TRBV6-6 and TRBJ2-1; D remains unclear. CDR1 is MNHNY, CDR2 SVGAGI, per germline (reference sequence). Trimming shortened V by 4 bases and J by 4 bases, and 11 bases separated the two germline ends. This CDR3 region has 14 residues.